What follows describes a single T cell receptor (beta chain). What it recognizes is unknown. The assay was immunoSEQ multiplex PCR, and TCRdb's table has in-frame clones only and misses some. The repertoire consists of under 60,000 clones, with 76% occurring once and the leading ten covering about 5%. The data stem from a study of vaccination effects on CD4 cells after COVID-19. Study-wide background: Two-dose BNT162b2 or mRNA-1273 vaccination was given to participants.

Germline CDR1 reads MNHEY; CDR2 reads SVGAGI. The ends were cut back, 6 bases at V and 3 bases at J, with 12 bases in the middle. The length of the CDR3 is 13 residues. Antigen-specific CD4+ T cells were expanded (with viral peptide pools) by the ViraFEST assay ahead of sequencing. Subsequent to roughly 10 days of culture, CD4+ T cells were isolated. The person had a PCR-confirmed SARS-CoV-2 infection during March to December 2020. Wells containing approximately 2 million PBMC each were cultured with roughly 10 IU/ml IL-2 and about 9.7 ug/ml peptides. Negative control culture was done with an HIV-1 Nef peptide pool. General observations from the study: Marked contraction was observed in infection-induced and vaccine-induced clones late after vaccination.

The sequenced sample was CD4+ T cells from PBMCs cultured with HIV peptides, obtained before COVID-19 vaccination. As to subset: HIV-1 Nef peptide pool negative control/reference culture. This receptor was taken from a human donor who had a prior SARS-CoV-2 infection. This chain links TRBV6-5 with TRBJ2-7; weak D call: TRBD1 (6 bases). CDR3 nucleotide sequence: TGTGCCAGCAGCCAACGGGACATCTACGAGCAGTACTTC. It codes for CASSQRDIYEQYF.